The entry that follows covers one T cell receptor beta chain sequence. The data stem from a study of blood T cell repertoires in COVID-19. Study-level information: The study drew acute and convalescent COVID-19 samples from the United States, Italy and Spain.

Clones were read by immunoSEQ multiplex PCR, and TCRdb kept only the in-frame ones, dropping some. This table holds 95,000 to 100,000 clones, around 87% found once. Losses at the gene ends were 3 bases for V and 3 bases for J; bases not matched to a gene: 0. Per germline, CDR1 KGHSH and CDR2 LQKENI. This CDR3 is 16 amino acids long. The chain uses TRBV18 and TRBJ2-3; 16 bases match TRBD2. Source material: peripheral blood. This receptor was taken from a woman in her thirties with acute or convalescent COVID-19. CDR3 nucleotides: TGTGCCAGCTCACCGGGACTAGCGGGGGGGACAGATACGCAGTATTTT. Translation gives CASSPGLAGGTDTQYF.